This record covers a single TCR beta chain. What it binds is unknown. The same CDR3 is also encoded by other DNA sequences in this sample. This sample is part of a study of shared clonotypes between healthy human individuals. Healthy HIV-negative adults without recent acute infections or vaccinations served as donors. Whole-study findings and limits: In a handful of donors, around 5% of naive CD4 clonotypes appeared in common.

The germline V and J ends were trimmed by 0 bases and 2 bases, with 11 bases remaining between them. Germline assignment: CDR1 SGHRS and CDR2 YFSETQ. This CDR3 comprises 15 residues. The test was conducted at deep level. Sorted-subset replicate PCRs used 200 ng of genomic DNA. This amount corresponded to about 30,000 T cell genomes. The repertoire was sequenced with immunoSEQ multiplex PCR; TCRdb's copy has only in-frame clones and lacks some. Here the sample spans fewer than 400,000 clones, less than 85% being singletons. This chain joins TRBV5-1 and TRBJ1-1, with unresolved D. Material: memory CD4+ T cells sorted from blood. Subset of the sample: CD45RA-negative fraction. This TCR was recovered from a man aged 25 to 40 in good health. The CDR3 region is CASSLVPGLNTEAFF. CDR3 nucleotides: TGCGCCAGCAGCTTGGTTCCGGGCCTTAACACTGAAGCTTTCTTT.